Presented here are 9 T cell receptor beta chains from one specimen sequenced in a study of blood T cell repertoires in COVID-19. Assay: immunoSEQ multiplex PCR; the TCRdb copy retains only in-frame clones and omits some. The sample contains some 68,000 clones, about 91% of which appear only once. Sequences were obtained from peripheral blood. Every receptor here comes from a man aged 40-49 years with COVID-19, enrolled during active disease.

This clone was seen a handful of times. The genes are TRBV7-2 and TRBJ2-5; 8 bases agree with TRBD2. This CDR3 is built from 15 residues. The ends lost 5 bases at V and 3 bases at J; junction bases unmatched: 8. CDR1 SGHTA and CDR2 FQGNSA come from the germline V gene. CDR3 sequence: CASSTPPGGEETQYF. CDR3 sequence (DNA): TGTGCCAGCAGCACCCCTCCCGGGGGGGAAGAGACCCAGTACTTC.

The J gene is TRBJ2-2, the V gene TRBV24-1, with D maybe TRBD2 (5 bases). V lost 7 bases to trimming and J lost 0 bases, with 11 bases between them. The CDR3 is 15 amino acids. Germline CDR1 is KGHDR and CDR2 is SFDVKD. CDR3 DNA sequence: TGTGCCACCAGGGCCCCGGGGACGAACACCGGGGAGCTGTTTTTT. Its protein is CATRAPGTNTGELFF.

This clone was picked up one time. The rearrangement uses TRBV6-5 and TRBJ2-2; 8 bases match TRBD1. Germline V gene lookup returns CDR1 MNHEY and CDR2 SVGAGI. The CDR3 is 15 residues long. The V segment lost 2 bases and the J segment 3 bases; nucleotides outside the gene matches: 2. The CDR3 protein is CASSYEDRDTGELFF. CDR3 nucleotides: TGTGCCAGCAGTTACGAGGACAGGGACACCGGGGAGCTGTTTTTT.

The chain uses TRBV11-2 and TRBJ2-7; a weak D match, TRBD1 (6 bases). The germline V gene encodes CDR1 SGHAT and CDR2 FQNNGV. CDR3 length equals 15 residues. V gave up 5 bases and J gave up 2 bases, with 16 bases separating them. CDR3 in DNA: TGTGCCAGCAGCACCACAGGGAAAGGGGCCTACGAGCAGTACTTC. It yields the protein CASSTTGKGAYEQYF.

This chain connects TRBV19 to TRBJ1-3; unclear D gene. CDR1 and CDR2 (germline): LNHDA, SQIVND (reference sequence). The CDR3 covers 16 residues. The germline V and J ends were trimmed by 3 bases and 3 bases, with 15 bases remaining between them. CDR3 DNA sequence: TGTGCCAGTAGTATTTTTTCTCACTCATTTGGAAACACCATATATTTT. It is translated as CASSIFSHSFGNTIYF.

As DNA, the CDR3 is TGTGCCAGCAGGGACAGGGGCCCCAGGGACAATGAGCAGTTCTTC. Amino acids: CASRDRGPRDNEQFF. This sequence joins TRBV6-5 and TRBJ2-1; TRBD1 matches at 9 bases. Losses at the gene ends were 6 bases for V and 5 bases for J; bases not matched to a gene: 8. Germline assignment: CDR1 MNHEY and CDR2 SVGAGI. This CDR3 is built from 15 residues.

In nucleotides, the CDR3 is TGCGCCAGCAGCCACAGGACGGACAGGATAAAAAACAATGAGCAGTTCTTC. Protein product: CASSHRTDRIKNNEQFF. The chain combines TRBV4-1 with TRBJ2-1; TRBD1 matches at 7 bases. CDR3 length: 17 amino acids. In germline, CDR1 is MGHRA, CDR2 YSYEKL. J lost 5 bases, V lost 3 bases, and 13 bases had no gene match.

The sample holds one count of this clone. V usage is TRBV3-1 (or the pseudogene TRBV3-2) and J usage is TRBJ1-6; D may be TRBD1 (6 bases). CDR3 length equals 15 residues. Trimming pared 4 bases from V and 5 bases from J, leaving 12 bases between. CDR1 and CDR2 (germline): LGHDT, YNNKEL (reference sequence). CDR3 nucleotides: TGTGCCAGCAGCCCCAGGGACACCGATAATTCACCCCTCCACTTT. It is translated as CASSPRDTDNSPLHF.

The chain has TRBV6-6 and TRBJ2-2; no reliable D call. Germline V gene sequence: CDR1 MNHNY, CDR2 SVGAGI (reference sequence). The CDR3 is 14 amino acids. V gave up 5 bases and J gave up 2 bases, with 9 bases separating them. CDR3 coding DNA: TGTGCCAGCAGTACTCAGGCAAACACCGGGGAGCTGTTTTTT. Translated, it gives CASSTQANTGELFF.